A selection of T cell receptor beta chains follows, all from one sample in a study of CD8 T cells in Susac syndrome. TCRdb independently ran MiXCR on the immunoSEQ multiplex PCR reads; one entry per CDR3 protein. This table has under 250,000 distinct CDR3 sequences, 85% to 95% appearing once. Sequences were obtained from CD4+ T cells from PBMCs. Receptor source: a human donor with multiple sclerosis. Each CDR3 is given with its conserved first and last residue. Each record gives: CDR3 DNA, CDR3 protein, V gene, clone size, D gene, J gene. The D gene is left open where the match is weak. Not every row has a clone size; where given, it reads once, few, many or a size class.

cdr3_nt: TGCGCCAGCAGCCCCCTTGGGGACAGGGGGCGAGCTTTCTTT
cdr3_aa: CASSPLGDRGRAFF
v_call: TRBV5-1
clone_size: -
d_call: TRBD1
j_call: TRBJ1-1

cdr3_nt: TGCGCCAGCAGCTTGGAGGTAGGGGAAGACCAGCCCCAGCATTTT
cdr3_aa: CASSLEVGEDQPQHF
v_call: TRBV5-1
clone_size: -
d_call: -
j_call: TRBJ1-5

cdr3_nt: TGCAGTGCCCGGCGAGCGGGGAGGGACACCGGGGAGCTGTTTTTT
cdr3_aa: CSARRAGRDTGELFF
v_call: TRBV20-1
clone_size: -
d_call: TRBD2
j_call: TRBJ2-2

cdr3_nt: TGTGCCACAGGACGAGGGGCTGATGGCTACACCTTC
cdr3_aa: CATGRGADGYTF
v_call: TRBV24-1
clone_size: -
d_call: -
j_call: TRBJ1-2

cdr3_nt: TGCAGCCCTGGGGTAGCGGGAGAGCAGTTCTTC
cdr3_aa: CSPGVAGEQFF
v_call: TRBV29-1
clone_size: -
d_call: TRBD2
j_call: TRBJ2-1

cdr3_nt: TGTGCCAGCAGCCGAGGGACAGGGGGCCCGAACACTGAAGCTTTCTTT
cdr3_aa: CASSRGTGGPNTEAFF
v_call: TRBV7-3
clone_size: -
d_call: TRBD1
j_call: TRBJ1-1

cdr3_nt: TGTGCCAGTAGTCCCCAGCTGGACTATGGCTACACCTTC
cdr3_aa: CASSPQLDYGYTF
v_call: TRBV19
clone_size: -
d_call: -
j_call: TRBJ1-2

cdr3_nt: TGTGCCAGCAGCTTGGTGCTCTCTGGGGATACGCAGTATTTT
cdr3_aa: CASSLVLSGDTQYF
v_call: TRBV7-3
clone_size: -
d_call: -
j_call: TRBJ2-3

cdr3_nt: TGTGCCAGTAGTAAACCTGCAGCACACCCGAATGAAAAACTGTTTTTT
cdr3_aa: CASSKPAAHPNEKLFF
v_call: TRBV19
clone_size: -
d_call: -
j_call: TRBJ1-4

cdr3_nt: TGTGCCAGCAGAGGGCTAGCGGGAGGTATTAACAATGAGCAGTTCTTC
cdr3_aa: CASRGLAGGINNEQFF
v_call: TRBV2
clone_size: -
d_call: TRBD2
j_call: TRBJ2-1

cdr3_nt: TGTGCCAGCTGTCCCGGAGCCTGGGCAGATACGCAGTATTTT
cdr3_aa: CASCPGAWADTQYF
v_call: TRBV6-1
clone_size: -
d_call: -
j_call: TRBJ2-3

cdr3_nt: TGTGCCAGCAGCCCTCCTAGCGGGGGAGGGACCGGGGAGCTGTTTTTT
cdr3_aa: CASSPPSGGGTGELFF
v_call: TRBV14
clone_size: -
d_call: TRBD2
j_call: TRBJ2-2

cdr3_nt: TGTGCCAGCAGCCCAAACTACTATGGCTACACCTTC
cdr3_aa: CASSPNYYGYTF
v_call: TRBV7-2
clone_size: once
d_call: -
j_call: TRBJ1-2

cdr3_nt: TGTGCCAGCAGTACATCGACAGGGGTTGGCAATCAGCCCCAGCATTTT
cdr3_aa: CASSTSTGVGNQPQHF
v_call: TRBV12-3/TRBV12-4
clone_size: -
d_call: TRBD1
j_call: TRBJ1-5

cdr3_nt: TGTGCCAGCAGCGGCCTCGGGGGTCCCCGGGAGACCCAGTACTTC
cdr3_aa: CASSGLGGPRETQYF
v_call: TRBV7-9
clone_size: -
d_call: -
j_call: TRBJ2-5

cdr3_nt: TGTGCCAGCAGCTTTGGGGACCCACGAGACGAAAAACTGTTTTTT
cdr3_aa: CASSFGDPRDEKLFF
v_call: TRBV7-6
clone_size: -
d_call: -
j_call: TRBJ1-4

cdr3_nt: TGCAGTGCTGGCAGGGAGGCCCTTGGCCACACTGAAGCTTTCTTT
cdr3_aa: CSAGREALGHTEAFF
v_call: TRBV20-1
clone_size: -
d_call: -
j_call: TRBJ1-1

cdr3_nt: TGCAGCGTTCATGACCGCCGCCACACCGGGGAGCTGTTTTTT
cdr3_aa: CSVHDRRHTGELFF
v_call: TRBV29-1
clone_size: -
d_call: -
j_call: TRBJ2-2

cdr3_nt: TGTGCCAGCAGCCGGATGGACAGGGACGGGGAGCTGTTTTTT
cdr3_aa: CASSRMDRDGELFF
v_call: TRBV3-1
clone_size: -
d_call: TRBD1
j_call: TRBJ2-2

cdr3_nt: TGTGCCAGCAGCAAAGAGGAGAACCTAAAGCCTTTCCGAAATGAGCAGTTCTTC
cdr3_aa: CASSKEENLKPFRNEQFF
v_call: TRBV21-1
clone_size: -
d_call: -
j_call: TRBJ2-1

cdr3_nt: TGTGCTAGTGGTTTGCCGGGACTAGCGGGAGAGCCCCAGTACTTC
cdr3_aa: CASGLPGLAGEPQYF
v_call: TRBV12-5
clone_size: -
d_call: TRBD2
j_call: TRBJ2-5

cdr3_nt: TGTGCCAGTAGTAGACAGGGGGCGCGGAATGAGCAGTTCTTC
cdr3_aa: CASSRQGARNEQFF
v_call: TRBV19
clone_size: -
d_call: TRBD1
j_call: TRBJ2-1

cdr3_nt: TGTGCCATCAGTGAGTGGGGGACTAGCGGGAATGAGCAGTTCTTC
cdr3_aa: CAISEWGTSGNEQFF
v_call: TRBV10-3
clone_size: -
d_call: TRBD2
j_call: TRBJ2-1

cdr3_nt: TGCGCCAGCAGCTTGGGGACAGACAATGAGCAGTTCTTC
cdr3_aa: CASSLGTDNEQFF
v_call: TRBV5-1
clone_size: -
d_call: -
j_call: TRBJ2-1

cdr3_nt: TGTGCCAGTAGTCGGGAGGGTTTAGACACCGGGGAGCTGTTTTTT
cdr3_aa: CASSREGLDTGELFF
v_call: TRBV19
clone_size: -
d_call: TRBD2
j_call: TRBJ2-2

cdr3_nt: TGTGCCACCAGTGACCGCCTCCGGACCGGGGAGCTGTTTTTT
cdr3_aa: CATSDRLRTGELFF
v_call: TRBV24-1
clone_size: once
d_call: -
j_call: TRBJ2-2